This T cell receptor beta chain was captured in a study of blood T cell repertoires in COVID-19. Study information: Acute and convalescent COVID-19 samples came from the United States, Italy and Spain. Sample material is recorded as cDNA or gDNA derived from T cells, B-cell-depleted T cells, or PBMCs.

Study processing details: Researchers report that nucleated cell counts were estimated from reference gene primer amplification. Some clones are missing from TCRdb's copy, which holds only in-frame ones; the method was immunoSEQ multiplex PCR. From that table come the V and J calls and clone size; the DNA was used to work out D and trimming. Among 200,000 to 250,000 clones listed, approximately 77% were seen once. CDR3 length: 15 amino acids. Trimming removed 1 base from V and 9 bases from J, with 16 bases in between. Germline-derived CDR1 and CDR2 are LGHDT and YNNKEL (reference sequence). The sequence came from an elderly woman with acute or convalescent COVID-19. Sample: peripheral blood. J is TRBJ2-1 and V is TRBV3-1 (or the pseudogene TRBV3-2), with D perhaps TRBD2 (5 bases). The chain's CDR3 is CASSQGALGRSEQFF. The CDR3 region has the DNA TGTGCCAGCAGCCAAGGCGCACTAGGTCGGTCTGAGCAGTTCTTC.